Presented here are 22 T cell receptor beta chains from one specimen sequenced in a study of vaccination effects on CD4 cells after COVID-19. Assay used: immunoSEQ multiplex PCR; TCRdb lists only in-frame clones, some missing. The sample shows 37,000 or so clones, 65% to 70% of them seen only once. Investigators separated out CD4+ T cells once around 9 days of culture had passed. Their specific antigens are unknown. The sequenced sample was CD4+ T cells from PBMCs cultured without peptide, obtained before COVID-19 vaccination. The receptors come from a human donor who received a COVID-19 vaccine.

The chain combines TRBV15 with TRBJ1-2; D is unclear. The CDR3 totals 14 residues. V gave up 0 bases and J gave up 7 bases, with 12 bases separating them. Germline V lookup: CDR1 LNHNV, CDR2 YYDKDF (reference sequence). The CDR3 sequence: CATSRDRGLGGYTF. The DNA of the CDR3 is TGTGCCACCAGCAGAGATCGAGGCTTGGGTGGCTACACCTTC.

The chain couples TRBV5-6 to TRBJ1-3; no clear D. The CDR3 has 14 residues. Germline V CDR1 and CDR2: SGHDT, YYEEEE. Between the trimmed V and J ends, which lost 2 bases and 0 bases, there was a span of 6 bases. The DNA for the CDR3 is TGTGCCAGCAGCTTCTGGAACTCTGGAAACACCATATATTTT. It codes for CASSFWNSGNTIYF.

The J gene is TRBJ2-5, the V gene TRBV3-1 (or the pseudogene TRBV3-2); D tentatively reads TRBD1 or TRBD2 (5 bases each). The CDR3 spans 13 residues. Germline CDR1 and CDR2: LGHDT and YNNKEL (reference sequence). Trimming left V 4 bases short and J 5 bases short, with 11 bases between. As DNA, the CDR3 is TGTGCCAGCAGCCCTCCGGGGCTTGAGACCCAGTACTTC. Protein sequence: CASSPPGLETQYF.

The CDR3 nucleotides read TGTGCCAGCAGTCAGGGGGCTGTCGGATACACCATATATTTT. Translated: CASSQGAVGYTIYF. The chain recombines TRBV3-1 (or the pseudogene TRBV3-2) with TRBJ1-3; TRBD1 aligns across 8 bases. The V gene end was trimmed by 6 bases and the J gene end by 8 bases; junction bases not matched to a gene: 9. Germline assignment: CDR1 LGHDT and CDR2 YNNKEL (reference sequence). The CDR3 runs to 14 residues.

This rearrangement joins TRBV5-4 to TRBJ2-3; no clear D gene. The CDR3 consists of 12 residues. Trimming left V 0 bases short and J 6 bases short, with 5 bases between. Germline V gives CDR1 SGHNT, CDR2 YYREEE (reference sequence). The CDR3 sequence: CASSLVGDTQYF. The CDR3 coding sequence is TGTGCCAGCAGCTTGGTGGGGGATACGCAGTATTTT. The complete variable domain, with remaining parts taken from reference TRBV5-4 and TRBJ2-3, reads ETGVTQSPTHLIKTRGQQVTLRCSSQSGHNTVSWYQQALGQGPQFIFQYYREEENGRGNFPPRFSGLQFPNYSSELNVNALELDDSALYLCASSLVGDTQYFGPGTRLTVL.

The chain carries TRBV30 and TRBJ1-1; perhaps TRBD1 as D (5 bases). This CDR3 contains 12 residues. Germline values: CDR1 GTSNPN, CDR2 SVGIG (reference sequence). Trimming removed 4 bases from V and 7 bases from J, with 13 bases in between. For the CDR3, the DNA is TGTGCCTGGATGTCAGGACATCATGAAGCTTTCTTT. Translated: CAWMSGHHEAFF.

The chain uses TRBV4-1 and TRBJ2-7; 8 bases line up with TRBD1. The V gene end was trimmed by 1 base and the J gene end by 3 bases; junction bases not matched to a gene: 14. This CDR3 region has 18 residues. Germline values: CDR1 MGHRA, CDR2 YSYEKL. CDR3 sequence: CASSQGAVPQGGIYEQYF. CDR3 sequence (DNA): TGCGCCAGCAGCCAAGGGGCGGTCCCACAGGGGGGCATCTACGAGCAGTACTTC.

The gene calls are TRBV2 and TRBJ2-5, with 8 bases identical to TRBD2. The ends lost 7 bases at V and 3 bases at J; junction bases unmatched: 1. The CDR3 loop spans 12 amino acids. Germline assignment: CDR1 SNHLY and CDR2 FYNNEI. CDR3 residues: CASKGLEETQYF. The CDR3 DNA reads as TGTGCCAGCAAGGGACTAGAAGAGACCCAGTACTTC.

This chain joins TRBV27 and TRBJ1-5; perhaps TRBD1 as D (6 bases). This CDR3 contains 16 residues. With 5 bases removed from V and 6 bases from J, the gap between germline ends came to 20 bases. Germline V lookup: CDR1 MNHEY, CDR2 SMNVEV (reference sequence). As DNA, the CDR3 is TGTGCCAGCAGTACCGGACAGATGGGCGTCGGTCAGCCCCAGCATTTT. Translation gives CASSTGQMGVGQPQHF.

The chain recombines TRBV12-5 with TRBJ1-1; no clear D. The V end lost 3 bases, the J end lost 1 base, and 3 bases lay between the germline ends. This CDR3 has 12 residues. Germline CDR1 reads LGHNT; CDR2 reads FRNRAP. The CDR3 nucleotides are TGTGCTAGTGGTTTCGAGAACACTGAAGCTTTCTTT. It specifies CASGFENTEAFF.

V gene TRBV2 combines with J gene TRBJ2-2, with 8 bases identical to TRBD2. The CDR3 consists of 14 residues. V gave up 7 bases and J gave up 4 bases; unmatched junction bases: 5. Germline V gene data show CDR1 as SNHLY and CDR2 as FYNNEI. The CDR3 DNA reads TGTGCCAGCAACGGGAGGGCCACCACCGGGGAGCTGTTTTTT. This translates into CASNGRATTGELFF.

The CDR3 nucleotides read TGTGCCAGTAGTACCAGCGCCTACGAGCAGTACTTC. Translation gives CASSTSAYEQYF. The chain uses TRBV19 and TRBJ2-7; D unclear. This CDR3 region has 12 residues. CDR1 is LNHDA, CDR2 SQIVND, per germline (reference sequence). V was clipped by 4 bases and J by 2 bases, with 6 bases between them.

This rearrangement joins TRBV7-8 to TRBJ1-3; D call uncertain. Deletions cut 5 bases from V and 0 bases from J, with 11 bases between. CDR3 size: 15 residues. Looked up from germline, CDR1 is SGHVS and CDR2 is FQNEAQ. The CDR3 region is CASSVASSSGNTIYF. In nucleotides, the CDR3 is TGTGCCAGCAGCGTCGCTAGTAGCTCTGGAAACACCATATATTTT.

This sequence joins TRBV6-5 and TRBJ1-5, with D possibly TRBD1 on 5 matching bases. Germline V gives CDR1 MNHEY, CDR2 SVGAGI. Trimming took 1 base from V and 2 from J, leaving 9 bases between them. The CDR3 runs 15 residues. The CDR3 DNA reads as TGTGCCAGCAGTTACTGGGAACAGGGCAATCAGCCCCAGCATTTT. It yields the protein CASSYWEQGNQPQHF.

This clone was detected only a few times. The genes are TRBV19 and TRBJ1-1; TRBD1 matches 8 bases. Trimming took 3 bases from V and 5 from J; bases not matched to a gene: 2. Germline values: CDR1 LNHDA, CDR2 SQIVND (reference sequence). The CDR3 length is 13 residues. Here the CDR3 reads CASSIRQGTEAFF. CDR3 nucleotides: TGTGCCAGTAGTATTCGACAGGGGACTGAAGCTTTCTTT.

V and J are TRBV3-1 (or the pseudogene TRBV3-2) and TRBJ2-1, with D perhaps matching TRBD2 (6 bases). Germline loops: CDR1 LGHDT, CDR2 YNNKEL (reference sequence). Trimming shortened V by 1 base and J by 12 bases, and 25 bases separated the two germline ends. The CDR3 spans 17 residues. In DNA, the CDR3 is TGTGCCAGCAGCCAAGGTGGGGCAGGGACTGGGGGTCACGGGCAGTTCTTC. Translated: CASSQGGAGTGGHGQFF.

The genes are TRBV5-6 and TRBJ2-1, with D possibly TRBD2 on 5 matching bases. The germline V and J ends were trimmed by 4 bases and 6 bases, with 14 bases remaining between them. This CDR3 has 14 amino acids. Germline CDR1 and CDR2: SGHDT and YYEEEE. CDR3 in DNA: TGTGCCAGCAGCCTATCGGCTAGCTCCAATGAGCAGTTCTTC. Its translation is CASSLSASSNEQFF.

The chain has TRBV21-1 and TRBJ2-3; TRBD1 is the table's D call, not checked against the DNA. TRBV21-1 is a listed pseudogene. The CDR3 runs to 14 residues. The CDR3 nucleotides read TGTGCCAGCAGCAAAGACAGGAGCACAGATACGCAGTATTTT. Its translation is CASSKDRSTDTQYF.

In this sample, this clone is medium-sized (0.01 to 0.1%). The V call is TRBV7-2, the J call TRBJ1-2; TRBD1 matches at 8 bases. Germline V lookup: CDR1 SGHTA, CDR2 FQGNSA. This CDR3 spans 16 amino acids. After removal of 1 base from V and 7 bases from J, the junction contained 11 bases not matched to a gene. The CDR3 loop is CASSLEVLAGGSGYTF. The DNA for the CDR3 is TGTGCCAGCAGCTTAGAGGTCCTGGCAGGGGGCTCTGGCTACACCTTC. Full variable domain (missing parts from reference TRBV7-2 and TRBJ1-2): GAGVSQSPSNKVTEKGKDVELRCDPISGHTALYWYRQSLGQGLEFLIYFQGNSAPDKSGLPSDRFSAERTGGSVSTLTIQRTQQEDSAVYLCASSLEVLAGGSGYTFGSGTRLTVV.

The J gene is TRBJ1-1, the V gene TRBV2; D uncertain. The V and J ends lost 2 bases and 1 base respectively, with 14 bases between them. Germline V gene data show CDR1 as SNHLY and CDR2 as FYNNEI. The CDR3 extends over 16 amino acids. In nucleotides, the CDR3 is TGTGCCAGCAGTGAATCAAGACTCCGAAGGAACACTGAAGCTTTCTTT. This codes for CASSESRLRRNTEAFF.

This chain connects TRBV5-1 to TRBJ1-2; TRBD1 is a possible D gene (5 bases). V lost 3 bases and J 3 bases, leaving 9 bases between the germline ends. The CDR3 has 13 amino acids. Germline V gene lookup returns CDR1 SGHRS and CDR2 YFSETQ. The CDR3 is CASSYQGDYGYTF. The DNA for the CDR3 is TGCGCCAGCAGCTACCAGGGCGACTATGGCTACACCTTC.

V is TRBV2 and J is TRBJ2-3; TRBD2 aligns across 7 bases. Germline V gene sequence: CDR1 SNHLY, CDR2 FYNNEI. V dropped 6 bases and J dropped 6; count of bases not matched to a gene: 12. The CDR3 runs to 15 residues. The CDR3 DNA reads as TGTGCCAGCAGGATCGGGGGGACGAAGGGGGATACGCAGTATTTT. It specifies CASRIGGTKGDTQYF.